Below, one TCR beta chain is given with its context. Its cognate antigen is unknown. This record belongs to a study of T cells after yellow fever vaccination. Study outcomes and limitations: Post-booster repertoires contained most primary-vaccination clones again (about 95% CD4, about 90% CD8).

Production of TCR cDNA was by 5'RACE template switching, which also added a universal primer site and UMIs. MiXCR, run by TCRdb on the 5' RACE reads, gives a single entry per CDR3 protein. The sample holds a few hundred thousand distinct CDR3 sequences, about a sixth seen once. Germline loops: CDR1 SGHDN, CDR2 FVKESK. The CDR3 extends over 12 amino acids. V lost 6 bases to trimming and J lost 3 bases, with 5 bases between them. The sequenced sample was PBMCs, obtained less than 6 days after the first yellow fever vaccination. The V and J genes are TRBV14 and TRBJ1-4, with D uncertain. The source is a man aged 18-30 years who received the YFV17D yellow fever vaccine. The CDR3 loop reads CASRRSNEKLFF. CDR3 bases: TGTGCCAGCAGGAGATCTAATGAAAAACTGTTTTTT.